The clone carrying this T cell receptor (beta chain) has only one observation. Its matching antigen is unknown. As every portion of the isolated RNA was reverse transcribed, the sequencing read expressed TCRB transcripts. This table comes from immunoSEQ multiplex PCR, and its TCRdb copy is limited to in-frame clones, with some not included. The data hold a few hundred thousand clones, with over 8.5% observed a single time. These data are taken from a study of beta chain features in type 1 diabetes. Study results and limitations: Relative to healthy donors, patients appeared to have naive, central memory and Treg TCRB repertoires that were more similar. Shortening of TCRB CDR3s, moderate but significant, appeared in all four CD4+ subsets of Type 1 diabetes patients.

The sample consisted of central memory CD4+ T cells from blood. The receptor's source is a man aged 25 to 45 with type 1 diabetes.

The CDR3, as DNA: TGTGCCAGCAGCTTAGAGGGGGCCGGGGAGACCCAGTACTTC. It encodes CASSLEGAGETQYF. The chain uses TRBV7-8 and TRBJ2-5; 7 positions match TRBD1. The length of the CDR3 is 14 residues. After removal of 1 base from V and 5 bases from J, the junction contained 4 bases not matched to a gene. CDR1 and CDR2 from the germline V gene are SGHVS and FQNEAQ.